Listed here are 29 T cell receptor beta chains from one sample, sequenced in a study of radiation and T cells in renal cell carcinoma (TCRdb year 2020). Read against the paper, the sample's time point label means: blood 4 weeks post-SBRT, at nephrectomy. This specimen's treatment or condition label, per the study, means: 15 Gy SBRT to primary tumor, nephrectomy 4 weeks later. Libraries were built with the immunoSEQ multiplex PCR assay. Not all clones reach the TCRdb copy of this immuneACCESS table, which keeps in-frame sequences only. Checked studies attribute under half of the gap to unresolved V genes and leave the rest unexplained. The sample has approximately 170,000 clones on record, 88% of them singletons. Roughly 10% of the sample is held by the ten biggest clonotypes. Sequencing used blood, obtained from a patient whose treatment included radiotherapy and nephrectomy. Source of these receptors: a woman aged 50 to 60 with renal cell carcinoma.

This chain uses TRBV9 with TRBJ2-1; D gene uncertain. The length of the CDR3 is 13 residues. With 0 bases removed from V and 6 bases from J, the gap between germline ends came to 7 bases. CDR1 SGDLS and CDR2 YYNGEE come from the germline V gene. This chain's CDR3 is CASSVEVFNEQFF. CDR3 DNA sequence: TGTGCCAGCAGCGTAGAAGTTTTCAATGAGCAGTTCTTC.

The V and J genes are TRBV2 and TRBJ1-4; D is undetermined. The ends were cut back, 4 bases at V and 0 bases at J, with 9 bases in the middle. CDR3 length: 15 residues. Germline loops: CDR1 SNHLY, CDR2 FYNNEI. In DNA form, the CDR3 reads TGTGCCAGCAGTGGGCAACTTGCAACTAATGAAAAACTGTTTTTT. Translating gives CASSGQLATNEKLFF.

This clone was seen once. The CDR3 region is CASSREGQAAYEQYF. The CDR3, as DNA: TGTGCCAGCAGCCGCGAGGGACAGGCGGCCTACGAGCAGTACTTC. V gene TRBV6-1 combines with J gene TRBJ2-7; 8 bases are shared with TRBD1. V lost 6 bases, J lost 2 bases, and 9 bases stayed unmatched. The CDR3 has 15 amino acids. Germline V gives CDR1 MNHNS, CDR2 SASEGT.

CDR3 residues: CASSKHRDRTEAFF. The CDR3 DNA sequence: TGTGCCAGTAGTAAACACAGGGATCGCACTGAAGCTTTCTTT. This sequence joins TRBV19 and TRBJ1-1, with D possibly matching TRBD1 (6 bases). The CDR3 covers 14 residues. The V and J ends lost 4 bases and 4 bases respectively, with 13 bases between them. CDR1 and CDR2 from the germline V gene are LNHDA and SQIVND (reference sequence).

This clone was observed a few times. The chain uses TRBV7-3 and TRBJ2-5, with TRBD1 matching 8 bases. This CDR3 is built from 15 residues. The germline V gene has CDR1 SGHTA and CDR2 FQGTGA. V shed 1 base, J shed 5 bases, and the junction held 6 bases outside the gene matches. CDR3 region: CASSLMGGQGETQYF. The CDR3 DNA sequence: TGTGCCAGCAGCTTAATGGGCGGACAGGGCGAGACCCAGTACTTC. Together with reference TRBV7-3 and TRBJ2-5, the CDR3 gives the full variable domain: GAGVSQTPSNKVTEKGKYVELRCDPISGHTALYWYRQSLGQGPEFLIYFQGTGAADDSGLPNDRFFAVRPEGSVSTLKIQRTERGDSAVYLCASSLMGGQGETQYFGPGTRLLVL.

The chain is built from TRBV19 and TRBJ2-4; D possibly corresponds to TRBD2 (6 bases). Germline assignment: CDR1 LNHDA and CDR2 SQIVND (reference sequence). This CDR3 has 14 amino acids. The V gene lost 1 base and the J gene lost 10 bases, with 14 bases spanning the gap. Here the CDR3 DNA reads TGTGCCAGTAGTATAGGTAATAGCGGCCTAATTCAGTACTTC. Its protein product is CASSIGNSGLIQYF. Full variable domain (rest looked up from reference TRBV19 and TRBJ2-4): DGGITQSPKYLFRKEGQNVTLSCEQNLNHDAMYWYRQDPGQGLRLIYYSQIVNDFQKGDIAEGYSVSREKKESFPLTVTSAQKNPTAFYLCASSIGNSGLIQYFGAGTRLSVL.

This clone was found a few times. The chain employs TRBV7-9 and TRBJ1-4; unclear D gene. CDR1 and CDR2 from the germline V gene are SEHNR and FQNEAQ (reference sequence). Trimming cost V 5 bases and J 8 bases, with 21 bases left between them. This CDR3 comprises 16 residues. In nucleotides, the CDR3 is TGTGCCAGCAGCGGCCATGCGGCGGGGTTAGTCGAAAAACTGTTTTTT. Translation gives CASSGHAAGLVEKLFF.

The rearrangement joins TRBV2 to TRBJ1-5, with D perhaps matching TRBD1 (6 bases). The germline V gene has CDR1 SNHLY and CDR2 FYNNEI. The length of the CDR3 is 13 residues. The V end lost 3 bases, the J end lost 11 bases, and 14 bases lay between the germline ends. CDR3 protein: CASSEQGSLAQHF. The DNA of the CDR3 is TGTGCCAGCAGTGAGCAGGGGTCTTTAGCCCAGCATTTT.

There are a few counts of this clone. This sequence joins TRBV25-1 and TRBJ1-6; D not certain. The germline CDR1 and CDR2 sequences are MGHDK and SYGVNS. The CDR3 runs 13 residues. V was pared by 8 bases and J by 7 bases, with 12 bases between. CDR3 amino acids: CASSWQANSPLHF. As DNA, the CDR3 is TGTGCCAGCTCGTGGCAGGCAAATTCACCCCTCCACTTT. Combining the CDR3 with reference TRBV25-1 and TRBJ1-6 gives the whole variable domain EADIYQTPRYLVIGTGKKITLECSQTMGHDKMYWYQQDPGMELHLIHYSYGVNSTEKGDLSSESTVSRIRTEHFPLTLESARPSHTSQYLCASSWQANSPLHFGNGTRLTVT.

This sequence joins TRBV6-1 and TRBJ1-6; D is uncertain. CDR1 and CDR2 from the germline V gene are MNHNS and SASEGT. The CDR3 is made up of 13 amino acids. V was pared by 3 bases and J by 8 bases, with 8 bases between. The CDR3 DNA sequence: TGTGCCAGCAGTGAGAGTAGGGATTCACCCCTCCACTTT. This gives the protein CASSESRDSPLHF.

In DNA, the CDR3 is TGTGCCAGCAGCAGCGTATCCTCCTACGAGCAGTACTTC. Amino acids: CASSSVSSYEQYF. The chain links TRBV11-2 to TRBJ2-7, with unresolved D. The CDR3 consists of 13 residues. Between the trimmed V and J ends, which lost 5 bases and 0 bases, there was a span of 8 bases. Germline V CDR1 and CDR2: SGHAT, FQNNGV.

This clone has a handful of counts. The chain uses TRBV19 and TRBJ2-3; TRBD1 is a possible D gene (6 bases). V was trimmed by 3 bases and J by 0 bases, leaving 7 bases between them. This CDR3 comprises 14 residues. The germline V gene has CDR1 LNHDA and CDR2 SQIVND (reference sequence). The CDR3 DNA follows: TGTGCCAGTAGTATGGGGGCTAGCACAGATACGCAGTATTTT. Translation: CASSMGASTDTQYF. The variable domain in full, with the rest retrieved from reference TRBV19 and TRBJ2-3, is DGGITQSPKYLFRKEGQNVTLSCEQNLNHDAMYWYRQDPGQGLRLIYYSQIVNDFQKGDIAEGYSVSREKKESFPLTVTSAQKNPTAFYLCASSMGASTDTQYFGPGTRLTVL.

The chain links TRBV6-1 to TRBJ2-2; no clear D gene. Germline lookup yields CDR1 MNHNS and CDR2 SASEGT. The length of the CDR3 is 13 residues. The V end was cut by 8 bases, the J end by 3 bases, with 10 bases between. The DNA for the CDR3 is TGTGCCAGCGTAGGGCCCTACACCGGGGAGCTGTTTTTT. It yields the protein CASVGPYTGELFF.

As concerns this clone: Other DNA variants within this sample encode the same CDR3. The rearrangement uses TRBV7-9 and TRBJ1-2; 8 positions match TRBD1. The CDR3 is made up of 13 amino acids. V lost 4 bases and J lost 6; bases outside the gene matches: 4. Per the germline V gene, CDR1 is SEHNR and CDR2 is FQNEAQ (reference sequence). In DNA form, the CDR3 reads TGTGCCAGCAGCTCGACAGGGGAGGATGGCTACACCTTC. As protein: CASSSTGEDGYTF.

This clone was recorded only once. V usage is TRBV7-9 and J usage is TRBJ2-7; 7 bases fit TRBD1. V gave up 5 bases and J gave up 3 bases; unmatched junction bases: 4. This CDR3 is 13 amino acids long. Germline-derived CDR1 and CDR2 are SEHNR and FQNEAQ (reference sequence). CDR3 amino acids: CASSPGGVYEQYF. CDR3 nucleotide sequence: TGTGCCAGCAGCCCAGGGGGAGTCTACGAGCAGTACTTC.

As regards this clone: A junction end diverges from the germline sequence, so it may reflect a read error. V gene TRBV7-7 combines with J gene TRBJ2-5; 11 bases fit TRBD2. CDR1 and CDR2 (germline): SSHAT, FNYEAQ (reference sequence). The CDR3 spans 15 residues. CDR3: CASSSSTSGAETQYF. CDR3 sequence (DNA): TGTGCTAGCAGCTCCTCGACTAGCGGGGCTGAGACCCAGTACTTC.

The rearrangement links TRBV19 to TRBJ1-2; D is ambiguous. Germline loops: CDR1 LNHDA, CDR2 SQIVND (reference sequence). V lost 0 bases and J 0 bases, leaving 8 bases between the germline ends. CDR3 length: 15 residues. In nucleotides, the CDR3 is TGTGCCAGTAGTATAGAGGCAGCCACTAACTATGGCTACACCTTC. Translation: CASSIEAATNYGYTF.

The gene calls are TRBV29-1 and TRBJ2-5; D unresolved. V was clipped by 1 base and J by 1 base, with 10 bases between them. The CDR3 loop spans 14 amino acids. Germline V gene data show CDR1 as SQVTM and CDR2 as ANQGSEA. The CDR3 is CSVEASAVQETQYF. For the CDR3, the DNA is TGCAGCGTTGAAGCATCGGCGGTCCAAGAGACCCAGTACTTC.

The chain joins TRBV6-6 to TRBJ1-5; D is possibly TRBD1 (6 bases). Trimming cost V 7 bases and J 3 bases, with 10 bases left between them. This CDR3 spans 13 amino acids. From germline, CDR1 is MNHNY and CDR2 SVGAGI (reference sequence). As DNA, the CDR3 is TGTGCCAGCATCAGGGGTAACAATCAGCCCCAGCATTTT. It translates to CASIRGNNQPQHF.

In its sample, this clone was seen a few times. The rearrangement links TRBV7-2 to TRBJ1-2; D not resolved. V gave up 3 bases and J gave up 2 bases, with 13 bases separating them. Germline CDR1 is SGHTA and CDR2 is FQGNSA. CDR3 length: 15 amino acids. The DNA of the CDR3 is TGTGCCAGCAGCTTGGGGAAAGGGAACAACTATGGCTACACCTTC. Protein sequence: CASSLGKGNNYGYTF.

The chain joins TRBV29-1 to TRBJ2-4; 7 positions match TRBD1. Per germline, CDR1 SQVTM and CDR2 ANQGSEA. J lost 10 bases, V lost 7 bases, and 7 bases had no gene match. The CDR3 spans 11 residues. The CDR3 DNA reads TGCAGCGGAACAGGGGAAGGAATTCAGTACTTC. Translated, it gives CSGTGEGIQYF.

The sample holds one count of this clone. As DNA, the CDR3 is TGTGCCAGCAGCAATGCTCCTATACCTAAGTTCTTC. Translated, it gives CASSNAPIPKFF. The chain joins TRBV14 to TRBJ2-1; D unresolved. Germline values: CDR1 SGHDN, CDR2 FVKESK. The CDR3 consists of 12 residues. Trimming shortened V by 5 bases and J by 14 bases, and 16 bases separated the two germline ends.

This clone appeared a few times. The chain employs TRBV7-9 and TRBJ1-6; no reliable D call. This CDR3 spans 11 amino acids. Trimming took 6 bases from V and 10 from J, leaving 7 bases between them. The germline CDR1 and CDR2 sequences are SEHNR and FQNEAQ (reference sequence). CDR3 amino acids: CASREISPLHF. CDR3 in DNA: TGTGCCAGCAGAGAAATCTCACCCCTCCACTTT.

This chain connects TRBV5-1 to TRBJ1-1; 11 bases are shared with TRBD1. Germline CDR1 reads SGHRS; CDR2 reads YFSETQ. This CDR3 has 15 residues. The ends lost 6 bases at V and 2 bases at J; junction bases unmatched: 6. CDR3 amino acids: CASTSGQGANTEAFF. The CDR3 DNA reads as TGCGCCAGCACGTCCGGACAGGGGGCAAACACTGAAGCTTTCTTT.

This chain uses TRBV11-3 with TRBJ2-1, with 9 bases matching TRBD1. With V trimmed by 5 bases and J by 5 bases, 7 bases remained unmatched. Germline values: CDR1 SGHNT, CDR2 YENEEA. CDR3 length equals 15 residues. The CDR3, as DNA: TGTGCCAGCAGCGCAGGGAGGACAGGGGACAATGAGCAGTTCTTC. It encodes CASSAGRTGDNEQFF. The full variable domain, in which reference TRBV11-3 and TRBJ2-1 provide the parts outside the CDR3, is EAGVVQSPRYKIIEKKQPVAFWCNPISGHNTLYWYLQNLGQGPELLIRYENEEAVDDSQLPKDRFSAERLKGVDSTLKIQPAELGDSAVYLCASSAGRTGDNEQFFGPGTRLTVL.

The chain couples TRBV4-1 to TRBJ2-1, with D possibly matching TRBD2 (6 bases). V was cut by 3 bases and J by 7 bases, with 10 bases left in between. This CDR3 spans 13 amino acids. CDR1 is MGHRA, CDR2 YSYEKL, per germline. CDR3 in amino acids: CASSQVGLNEQFF. For the CDR3, the DNA is TGCGCCAGCAGCCAGGTCGGACTAAATGAGCAGTTCTTC.

The chain couples TRBV4-1 to TRBJ2-3; 12 nucleotides line up with TRBD2. Unmatched junction bases numbered 7, after V lost 1 base and J lost 5 bases. Germline loops: CDR1 MGHRA, CDR2 YSYEKL. The CDR3 runs 17 residues. CDR3 protein: CASSQAASGGAQDTQYF. The CDR3 DNA is TGCGCCAGCAGCCAAGCGGCTAGCGGGGGGGCTCAAGATACGCAGTATTTT.

The V gene is TRBV4-3, the J gene TRBJ2-1; D gene ambiguous. CDR3 length equals 14 residues. Deletions cut 0 bases from V and 13 bases from J, with 16 bases between. Germline CDR1 and CDR2: LGHNA and YSLEER. The CDR3 loop reads CASSQEKGPWAQFF. CDR3 nucleotides: TGCGCCAGCAGCCAAGAGAAAGGCCCGTGGGCTCAGTTCTTC.

The CDR3 coding sequence is TGTGCCACCAGCAGGGACAGGGGTCTCTATGGCTACACCTTC. It yields the protein CATSRDRGLYGYTF. This chain links TRBV15 with TRBJ1-2; 9 bases are shared with TRBD1. The CDR3 consists of 14 residues. Germline values: CDR1 LNHNV, CDR2 YYDKDF (reference sequence). V lost 3 bases, J lost 4 bases, and 3 bases stayed unmatched.